This TCR beta chain was obtained from a study of blood T cell repertoires in COVID-19. Only in-frame clones appear in the TCRdb table, and some are missing; sequencing was by immunoSEQ multiplex PCR. The data hold roughly 250,000 clones, with more than 90% observed a single time. CDR1 is MNHEY, CDR2 SMNVEV, per germline (reference sequence). Trimming took 6 bases from V and 0 from J, leaving 9 bases between them. This CDR3 contains 15 residues. One Seattle source followed patients from active infection through their disease course. The TCR originated in a person between 18 and 35 years old with COVID-19, enrolled during active disease. The chain has TRBV27 and TRBJ2-6; no clear D. What was sequenced was peripheral blood. The CDR3: CASSLRHSGANVLTF. CDR3 coding DNA: TGTGCCAGCAGCCTGAGACACTCTGGGGCCAACGTCCTGACTTTC.